One T cell receptor beta chain is described in this entry. The antigen is not known. This sample was taken from a study of T cell repertoires in cytomegalovirus infection. At the level of the study: CMV infection and matching HLA type were both indicated by public TCR beta signatures. Study outcomes and limitations: Dominant in the ex vivo response were TCR beta clonotypes restricted by HLA-C and specific for CMV.

TCRdb reprocessed the reads via MiXCR and lists one record per CDR3 protein. The sample consists of 800,000 to 950,000 distinct CDR3 sequences, 30% to 35% of them appearing once. V was trimmed by 6 bases and J by 7 bases, leaving 16 bases between them. CDR1 is PRHDT, CDR2 FYEKMQ, per germline (reference sequence). This CDR3 is built from 14 residues. The chain recombines TRBV13 with TRBJ2-1, with D possibly TRBD2 on 7 matching bases. This TCR was sampled from a human donor in good health (CMV status not recorded). Some clones in this sample may be carry-over from other donors' samples. The specimen was cultured CD8+ T cells from PBMCs, collected from culture after CMV antigen stimulation. The DNA for the CDR3 is TGTGCCAGCAGAATCGGTGGGGGGGCGAATGAGCAGTTCTTC. The encoded protein is CASRIGGGANEQFF.